This is a list of T cell receptor beta chains from one sample in a study of T-cell memory formation after mild COVID-19. Using its own MiXCR run on the 5' RACE reads, TCRdb lists one record per CDR3 protein. This sample yields about 340,000 distinct CDR3 sequences, of which roughly 15% are seen a single time; around 24% belongs to the top ten. The sequenced material came from PBMCs or a T cell subset sorted from them (not recorded which). The receptors come from a man between 18 and 29 years old who had mild COVID-19 (a few samples of this study predate the infection). Cell type and time point are not known. The CDR3 runs from the conserved cysteine through the conserved F or W. D genes are given only for firm matches. Rows may omit the clone size; those that give it use once, few, many or a size class.

V gene	D gene	J gene	clone size	CDR3 DNA	CDR3 protein
TRBV2	TRBD1	TRBJ2-6	NA	TGTGCCAGCAGTGAGCTTCGGACAGGGTCAAACTCTGGGGCCAACGTCCTGACTTTC	CASSELRTGSNSGANVLTF
TRBV4-2	NA	TRBJ1-1	NA	TGTGCCAGCAGCCAAGCTTCCGGGCCTTCGAACACTGAAGCTTTCTTT	CASSQASGPSNTEAFF
TRBV15	TRBD2	TRBJ2-3	few	TGTGCCACCAGCTCCCGACTAGCGGGGAGCACAGATACGCAGTATTTT	CATSSRLAGSTDTQYF
TRBV5-4	NA	TRBJ1-6	many	TGTGCCAGCAGCCCCGGGTTGGAACACGGTTTTTCCCTCCACTTT	CASSPGLEHGFSLHF
TRBV5-1	TRBD2	TRBJ2-7	NA	TGCGCCAGCACCTTGGCGGGACTACCCACCTACGAGCAGTACTTC	CASTLAGLPTYEQYF
TRBV13	NA	TRBJ2-1	NA	TGTGCCAGCCAGTCGTGGGGGGGCTTACCGGACAATTCATGGTTCTTC	CASQSWGGLPDNSWFF
TRBV4-1	TRBD2	TRBJ2-2	few	TGCGCCAGCAGCCAAGTCGGGGGGAGGACATCGAACACCGGGGAGCTGTTTTTT	CASSQVGGRTSNTGELFF
TRBV18	TRBD1	TRBJ2-7	few	TGTGCCAGCTCCGGAACAGGGGTCTACTCCTACGAGCAGTACTTC	CASSGTGVYSYEQYF
TRBV12-3/TRBV12-4	NA	TRBJ2-7	NA	TGTGCCAGCAGTTTGGCGATCAGCGGGACAAGTTACGAGCAGTACTTC	CASSLAISGTSYEQYF
TRBV5-1	TRBD2	TRBJ2-6	NA	TGCGCCAGCAGCTTGAAGCGGGGGGGTTCTGGGGCCAACGTCCTGACTTTC	CASSLKRGGSGANVLTF
TRBV5-5	NA	TRBJ2-6	few	TGTGCCAGCAGCTCGGGAGACTCTGGGGCCAACGTCCTGACTTTC	CASSSGDSGANVLTF
TRBV5-1	TRBD1	TRBJ1-2	few	TGCGCCAGCAGCTCGGCTTGGGACAGCCTTAACTATGGCTACACCTTC	CASSSAWDSLNYGYTF
TRBV2	NA	TRBJ2-5	NA	TGTGCCAGCAGTGAGAGGGTGCAGGCGGTGGAGACCCAGTACTTC	CASSERVQAVETQYF
TRBV5-1	TRBD1	TRBJ2-2	NA	TGCGCCAGCAGAACAGGGGGCGCAGTCCTAGCGAACACCGGGGAGCTGTTTTTT	CASRTGGAVLANTGELFF
TRBV28	NA	TRBJ1-4	once	TGTGCCAGCAGTTTGTGGCATGGAGGGGAAAAACTGTTTTTT	CASSLWHGGEKLFF
TRBV6-5	NA	TRBJ2-7	few	TGTGCCAGCAGTTACGGAGGGGGGATGGACGAGCAGTACTTC	CASSYGGGMDEQYF
TRBV11-1	TRBD2	TRBJ2-5	few	TGTGCCAGCAGCCTCAGGACTAGCCGACAAGAGACCCAGTACTTC	CASSLRTSRQETQYF
TRBV4-1	NA	TRBJ2-7	NA	TGCGCCAGCAGCCAAGGTTTTCAAAGAGGGTCCGAGCAGTACTTC	CASSQGFQRGSEQYF
TRBV28	NA	TRBJ2-1	few	TGTGCCAGCAGTTTGTCCAGGGTTGTATCCTACAATGAGCAGTTCTTC	CASSLSRVVSYNEQFF
TRBV19	NA	TRBJ2-1	NA	TGTGCCACCTGCCCGTTACCTGGTCCGGGTGAGCAGTTCTTC	CATCPLPGPGEQFF
TRBV7-8	NA	TRBJ2-5	NA	TGTGCCAGCAGCTTAGCGGTGTGGAGGGGGCGCGAAGAGACCCAGTACTTC	CASSLAVWRGREETQYF
TRBV14	NA	TRBJ2-3	few	TGTGCCAGCAGCCGTTGGTCAGGATACACAGATACGCAGTATTTT	CASSRWSGYTDTQYF
TRBV7-9	TRBD2	TRBJ2-5	NA	TGTGCCAGCAGCTTAGCACGTGGGGCTAGCGGAGAGACCCAGTACTTC	CASSLARGASGETQYF
TRBV9	NA	TRBJ1-6	NA	TGTGGCAGCACGCGGCAGCCAAATTCACCCCTCCACTTT	CGSTRQPNSPLHF
TRBV7-9	NA	TRBJ2-3	few	TGTGCCAGCAGCTCCTTTGGCGGATGGGGCACAGATACGCAGTATTTT	CASSSFGGWGTDTQYF
TRBV2	NA	TRBJ1-2	NA	TGTGCCAGCAGTGCGGAGCCCGGGACATTGGGGGGCTACACCTTC	CASSAEPGTLGGYTF
TRBV10-3	NA	TRBJ2-1	few	TGTGCCGTAGACGGGGAGAGCTCCTACAATGAGCAGTTCTTC	CAVDGESSYNEQFF
TRBV7-9	NA	TRBJ1-2	NA	TGTGCCAGCAGCTGGGGGACGGGAGCTAACTATGGCTACACCTTC	CASSWGTGANYGYTF
TRBV30	NA	TRBJ2-5	NA	TGTGCCTGGAGTGTACGTAGAAGTGGGAGGGAGACCCAGTACTTC	CAWSVRRSGRETQYF
TRBV7-9	TRBD1	TRBJ1-2	NA	TGTGCCAGCAGCTGGACCACAGGGGGCGATGGCTACACCTTC	CASSWTTGGDGYTF
TRBV18	TRBD1	TRBJ1-2	NA	TGTGCCAGCTCAGACGGACAGGGGAATGGCTACACCTTC	CASSDGQGNGYTF
TRBV28	NA	TRBJ2-3	NA	TGTGCCAGCAGTTCCACCGGGTCACACACCAATACGCAGTATTTT	CASSSTGSHTNTQYF
TRBV10-2	NA	TRBJ1-5	few	TGCGCCAGCAGTGAGACCCTAGACCCCACTAGCAATCAGCCCCAGCATTTT	CASSETLDPTSNQPQHF
TRBV12-5	TRBD1	TRBJ2-2	NA	TGTGCTAGTGGACTCCGGGACAGCAGTCGTAACACCGGGGAGCTGTTTTTT	CASGLRDSSRNTGELFF
TRBV7-9	TRBD1	TRBJ2-1	few	TGTGCCAGCAGCTTCTACAGGGGCCACCCCTACAATGAGCAGTTCTTC	CASSFYRGHPYNEQFF
TRBV7-9	NA	TRBJ2-7	NA	TGTGCCAGCACCTCAGCCGCTACCGTCTACGAGCAGTACTTC	CASTSAATVYEQYF
TRBV30	NA	TRBJ2-1	few	TGTGCCTGGAGTGTAGGGAATGAGCAGTTCTTC	CAWSVGNEQFF
TRBV4-1	NA	TRBJ2-1	NA	TGCGCCAGCAGCCAATTCCGGGCGAACTACAATGAGCAGTTCTTC	CASSQFRANYNEQFF
TRBV29-1	NA	TRBJ2-3	many	TGCAGCGTCGGGCCCCAAGGGCAGCCCACAGATACGCAGTATTTT	CSVGPQGQPTDTQYF
TRBV29-1	TRBD1	TRBJ2-7	few	TGCAGCGTACCGGGACAGGGGGCAAGGGAGCAGTACTTC	CSVPGQGAREQYF
TRBV7-2	NA	TRBJ1-1	NA	TGTGCCAGCAGCCAAGGACCCGGGTCGTACACTGAAGCTTTCTTT	CASSQGPGSYTEAFF
TRBV12-3/TRBV12-4	NA	TRBJ2-2	many	TGTGCCAGCAGTTTGCGAAGCGCGAACACCGGGGAGCTGTTTTTT	CASSLRSANTGELFF
TRBV19	TRBD1	TRBJ2-5	many	TGTGCCAGTAGTATGCCCCCGGGACAGGGGAAAGAGACCCAGTACTTC	CASSMPPGQGKETQYF
TRBV29-1	TRBD2	TRBJ2-1	few	TGCAGCGTCGAACTAGCGGGGGCCACGGGGGAGCAGTTCTTC	CSVELAGATGEQFF
TRBV6-5	NA	TRBJ1-4	NA	TGTGCCAGCAGCCTACAGGGCAAGGGTGAAAAACTGTTTTTT	CASSLQGKGEKLFF
TRBV5-4	NA	TRBJ1-6	few	TGTGCCAGCAGCGGGCGCGGACAGACAGATAATTCACCCCTCCACTTT	CASSGRGQTDNSPLHF
TRBV20-1	NA	TRBJ1-2	NA	TGCAGTGCTACTTCAACTCCCCGTGGCTACACCTTC	CSATSTPRGYTF
TRBV12-3/TRBV12-4	NA	TRBJ2-2	many	TGTGCCAGCAGTGCGAACACCGGGGAGCTGTTTTTT	CASSANTGELFF
TRBV20-1	TRBD1	TRBJ1-2	few	TGCAGTGCTAGACTTCCCCGCCCGGGGACAGGGGGCGAATTCAGCTATGGCTACACCTTC	CSARLPRPGTGGEFSYGYTF
TRBV24-1	NA	TRBJ2-7	NA	TGTGCCACCAGCCCAACATGGGGGGCGAGCGAGCAGTACTTC	CATSPTWGASEQYF